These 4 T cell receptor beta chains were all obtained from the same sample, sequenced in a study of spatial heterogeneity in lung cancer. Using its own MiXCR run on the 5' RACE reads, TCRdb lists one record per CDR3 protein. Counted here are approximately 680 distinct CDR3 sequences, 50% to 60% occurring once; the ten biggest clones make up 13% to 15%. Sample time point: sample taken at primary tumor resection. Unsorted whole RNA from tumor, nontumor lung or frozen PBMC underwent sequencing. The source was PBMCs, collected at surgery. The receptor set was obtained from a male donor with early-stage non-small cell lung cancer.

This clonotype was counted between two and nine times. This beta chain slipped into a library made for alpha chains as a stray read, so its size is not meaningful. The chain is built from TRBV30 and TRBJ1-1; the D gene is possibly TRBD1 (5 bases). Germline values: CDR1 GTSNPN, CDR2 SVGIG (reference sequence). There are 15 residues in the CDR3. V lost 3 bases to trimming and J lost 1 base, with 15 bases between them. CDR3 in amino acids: CAWRTMGRQNTEAFF. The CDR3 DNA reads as TGTGCCTGGAGGACGATGGGACGCCAGAACACTGAAGCTTTCTTT.

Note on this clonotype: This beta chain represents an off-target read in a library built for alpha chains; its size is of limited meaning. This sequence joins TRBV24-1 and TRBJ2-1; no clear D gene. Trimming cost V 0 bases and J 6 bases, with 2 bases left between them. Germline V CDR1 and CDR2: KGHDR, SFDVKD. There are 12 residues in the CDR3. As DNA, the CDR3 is TGTGCCACCAGTGATTTGGGCAATGAGCAGTTCTTC. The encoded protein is CATSDLGNEQFF.

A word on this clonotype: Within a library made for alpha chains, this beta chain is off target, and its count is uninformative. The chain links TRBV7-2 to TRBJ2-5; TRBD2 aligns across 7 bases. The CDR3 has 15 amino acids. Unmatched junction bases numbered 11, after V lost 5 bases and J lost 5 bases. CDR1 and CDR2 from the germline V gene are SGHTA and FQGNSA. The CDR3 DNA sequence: TGTGCCAGCAGCCCAGACGGGAGGAGAGAGGAGACCCAGTACTTC. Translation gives CASSPDGRREETQYF.

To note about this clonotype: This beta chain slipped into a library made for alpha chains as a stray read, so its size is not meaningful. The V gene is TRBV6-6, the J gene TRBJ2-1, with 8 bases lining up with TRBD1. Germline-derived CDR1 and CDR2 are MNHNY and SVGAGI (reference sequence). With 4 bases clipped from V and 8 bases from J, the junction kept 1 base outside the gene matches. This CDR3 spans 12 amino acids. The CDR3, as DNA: TGTGCCAGCAGTTCGACAGGGGATGAGCAGTTCTTC. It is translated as CASSSTGDEQFF.